This T cell receptor (beta chain) was recorded in a study of blood T cell repertoires in COVID-19. The wider study: From the United States, Italy and Spain came samples of acute and convalescent COVID-19. PBMCs, B-cell-depleted T cells, or T cells were the source of the cDNA or gDNA that made up the material.

Original methodology: Amplification with reference gene primers provided the estimates of nucleated cell counts. The table came from immunoSEQ multiplex PCR; TCRdb's copy has only in-frame clones and leaves some out. Clone size and V and J calls were adopted from that table, with D and trimming inferred from the DNA. The sample contains around 150,000 clones, 79% of which appear only once. This clone was seen a handful of times. Germline CDR1 is LGHDT and CDR2 is YNNKEL (reference sequence). Trimming took off 5 bases at V and 2 bases at J, with 14 bases between the two ends. The CDR3 extends over 15 amino acids.

This sequence joins TRBV3-1 (or the pseudogene TRBV3-2) and TRBJ2-3; D may be TRBD1 (5 bases). This sequence originates from a man in his fifties with active or convalescent COVID-19. The sequencing input was peripheral blood. The CDR3 nucleotides are TGTGCCAGCAGCGACAGTCGTTCCTACACAGATACGCAGTATTTT. Protein: CASSDSRSYTDTQYF.